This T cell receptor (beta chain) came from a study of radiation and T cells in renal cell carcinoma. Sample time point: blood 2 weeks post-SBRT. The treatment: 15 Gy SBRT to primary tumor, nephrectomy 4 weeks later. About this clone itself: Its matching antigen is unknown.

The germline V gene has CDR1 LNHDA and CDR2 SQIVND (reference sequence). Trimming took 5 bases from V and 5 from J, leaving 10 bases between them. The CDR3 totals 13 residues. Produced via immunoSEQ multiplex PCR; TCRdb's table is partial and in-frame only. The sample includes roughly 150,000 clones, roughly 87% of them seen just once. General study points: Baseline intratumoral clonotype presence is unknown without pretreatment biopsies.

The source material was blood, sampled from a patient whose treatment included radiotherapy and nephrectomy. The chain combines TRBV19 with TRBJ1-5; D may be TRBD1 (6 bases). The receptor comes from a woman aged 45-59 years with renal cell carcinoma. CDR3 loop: CASSSYRDQPQHF. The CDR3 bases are TGTGCCAGTAGTTCCTACAGGGATCAGCCCCAGCATTTT.